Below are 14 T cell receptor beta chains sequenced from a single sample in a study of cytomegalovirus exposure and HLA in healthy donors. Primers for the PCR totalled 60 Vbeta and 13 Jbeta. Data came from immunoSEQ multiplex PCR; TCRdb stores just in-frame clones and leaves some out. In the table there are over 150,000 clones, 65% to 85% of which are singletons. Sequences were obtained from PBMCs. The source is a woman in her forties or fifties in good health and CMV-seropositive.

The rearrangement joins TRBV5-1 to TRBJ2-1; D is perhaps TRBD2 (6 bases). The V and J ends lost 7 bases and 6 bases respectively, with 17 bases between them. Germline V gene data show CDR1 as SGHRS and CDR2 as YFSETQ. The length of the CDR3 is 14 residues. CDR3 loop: CASGAGSLGNEQFF. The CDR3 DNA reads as TGCGCCAGCGGGGCGGGGTCGTTGGGCAATGAGCAGTTCTTC.

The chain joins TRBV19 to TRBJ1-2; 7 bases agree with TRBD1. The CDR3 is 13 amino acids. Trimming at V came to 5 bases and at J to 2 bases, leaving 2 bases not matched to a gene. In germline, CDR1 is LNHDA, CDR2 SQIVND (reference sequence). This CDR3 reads CASSQGGNYGYTF. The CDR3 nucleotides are TGTGCCAGTAGTCAGGGGGGAAACTATGGCTACACCTTC.

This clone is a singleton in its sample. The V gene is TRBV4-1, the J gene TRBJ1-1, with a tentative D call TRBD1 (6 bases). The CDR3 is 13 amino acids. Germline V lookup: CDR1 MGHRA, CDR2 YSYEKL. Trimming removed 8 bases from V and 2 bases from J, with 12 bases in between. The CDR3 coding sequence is TGCGCCAGCGGGCGGGGGCCTAACACTGAAGCTTTCTTT. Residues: CASGRGPNTEAFF.

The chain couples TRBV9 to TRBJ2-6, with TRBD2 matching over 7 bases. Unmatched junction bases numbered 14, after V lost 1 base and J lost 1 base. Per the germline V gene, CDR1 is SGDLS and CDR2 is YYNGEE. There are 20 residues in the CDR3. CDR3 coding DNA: TGTGCCAGCAGCGTACCGGGGAGGGCTAGGAAGACATCTGGGGCCAACGTCCTGACTTTC. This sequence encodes CASSVPGRARKTSGANVLTF.

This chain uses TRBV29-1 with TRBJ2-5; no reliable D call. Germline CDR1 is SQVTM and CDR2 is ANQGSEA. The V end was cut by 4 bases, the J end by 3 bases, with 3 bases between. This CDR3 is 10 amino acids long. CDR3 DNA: TGCAGCGTTGTTAAAGAGACCCAGTACTTC. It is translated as CSVVKETQYF.

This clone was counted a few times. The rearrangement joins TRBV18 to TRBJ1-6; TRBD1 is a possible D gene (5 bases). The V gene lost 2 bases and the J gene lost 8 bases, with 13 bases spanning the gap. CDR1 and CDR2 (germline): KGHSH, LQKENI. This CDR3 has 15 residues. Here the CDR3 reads CASSPMQGGDSPLHF. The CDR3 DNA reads TGTGCCAGCTCACCAATGCAGGGCGGAGATTCACCCCTCCACTTT.

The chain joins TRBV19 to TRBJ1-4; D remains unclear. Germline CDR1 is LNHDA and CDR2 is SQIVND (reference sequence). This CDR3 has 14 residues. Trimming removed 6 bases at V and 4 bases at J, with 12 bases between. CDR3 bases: TGTGCCAGTAGCAACAGCGGGGTTAATGAAAAACTGTTTTTT. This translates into CASSNSGVNEKLFF.

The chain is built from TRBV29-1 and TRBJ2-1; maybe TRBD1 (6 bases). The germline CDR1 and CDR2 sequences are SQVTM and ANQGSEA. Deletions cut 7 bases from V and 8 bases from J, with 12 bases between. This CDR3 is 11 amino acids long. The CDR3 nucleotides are TGCAGCGCCGGACAGAGCGATGAGCAGTTCTTC. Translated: CSAGQSDEQFF.

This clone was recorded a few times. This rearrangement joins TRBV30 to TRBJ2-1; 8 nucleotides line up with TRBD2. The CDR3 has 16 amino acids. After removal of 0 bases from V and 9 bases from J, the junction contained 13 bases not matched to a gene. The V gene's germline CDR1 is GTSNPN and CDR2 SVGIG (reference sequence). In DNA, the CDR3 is TGTGCCTGGAGTGTAGCGGCGGGGCGACTAGCGAGTGAGCAGTTCTTC. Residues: CAWSVAAGRLASEQFF.

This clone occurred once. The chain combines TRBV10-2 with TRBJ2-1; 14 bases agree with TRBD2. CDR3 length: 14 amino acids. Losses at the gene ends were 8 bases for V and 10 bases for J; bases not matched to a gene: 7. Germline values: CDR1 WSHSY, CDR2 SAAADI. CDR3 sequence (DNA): TGCGCCAGCTCGACTAGCGGGGGGGCGGCGGAGCAGTTCTTC. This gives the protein CASSTSGGAAEQFF.

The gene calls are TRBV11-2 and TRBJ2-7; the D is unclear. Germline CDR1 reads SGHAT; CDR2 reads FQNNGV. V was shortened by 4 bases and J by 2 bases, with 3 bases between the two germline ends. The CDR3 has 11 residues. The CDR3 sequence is CASSSTYEQYF. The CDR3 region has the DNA TGTGCCAGCAGCTCCACCTACGAGCAGTACTTC.

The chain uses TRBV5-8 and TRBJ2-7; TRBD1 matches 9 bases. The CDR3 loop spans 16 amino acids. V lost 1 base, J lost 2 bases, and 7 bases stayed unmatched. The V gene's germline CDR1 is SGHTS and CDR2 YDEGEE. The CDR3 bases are TGTGCCAGCAGCTTGCCCGGGACAGGGTCAACCTACGAGCAGTACTTC. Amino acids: CASSLPGTGSTYEQYF.

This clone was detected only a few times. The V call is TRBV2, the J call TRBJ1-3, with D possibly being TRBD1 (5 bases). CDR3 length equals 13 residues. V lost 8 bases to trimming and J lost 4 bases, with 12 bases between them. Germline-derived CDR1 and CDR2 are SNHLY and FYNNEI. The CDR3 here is CASGASEGNTIYF. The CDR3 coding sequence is TGTGCCAGCGGGGCCTCGGAGGGAAACACCATATATTTT.

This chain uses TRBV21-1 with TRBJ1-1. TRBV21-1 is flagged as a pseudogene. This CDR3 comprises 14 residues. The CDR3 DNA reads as TGTGCCAGCACCGGGGGGCTTATGAACACTGAAGCTTTCTTT. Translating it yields CASTGGLMNTEAFF.